The T cell receptor beta chain described here comes from a study of T cell repertoires in cytomegalovirus infection. The CDR3 consists of 18 residues. Germline V gene sequence: CDR1 DFQATT, CDR2 SNEGSKA (reference sequence). V lost 3 bases, J lost 5 bases, and 18 bases stayed unmatched. This clonotype was counted a few times. MiXCR, run by TCRdb on the reads, gives a single entry per CDR3 protein. Of 200,000 to 250,000 distinct CDR3 sequences listed, roughly 22% were seen once; the top ten hold over 15%. The specimen sequenced was CD8+ T cells from PBMCs. The chain joins TRBV20-1 to TRBJ1-5, with 8 bases matching TRBD1. This receptor was taken from a human donor in good health (CMV status not recorded). Some clones in this sample may be carry-over from other donors' samples. The CDR3 protein is CSASGGGTGRSAHQPQHF. The CDR3 bases are TGCAGTGCTAGCGGGGGGGGGACAGGACGATCCGCGCATCAGCCCCAGCATTTT.